The sequence of this T cell receptor beta chain was determined in a study of control samples from healthy donors and cancer patients. Trimming pared 5 bases from V and 3 bases from J, leaving 20 bases between. The CDR3 runs 16 residues. Germline V gene sequence: CDR1 LGHDT, CDR2 YNNKEL (reference sequence). The repertoire was sequenced with immunoSEQ multiplex PCR; TCRdb's copy has only in-frame clones and lacks some. This table holds over 110,000 clones, about 88% found once. The chain couples TRBV3-1 (or the pseudogene TRBV3-2) to TRBJ2-7; D is possibly TRBD2 (5 bases). The clonotype comes from a woman in her twenties or thirties in good health. Specimen: blood. CDR3 loop: CASSGIQEDLRYEQYF. The CDR3 DNA is TGTGCCAGCAGCGGGATCCAGGAGGACCTCCGCTACGAGCAGTACTTC.